These 17 T cell receptor beta chains came from one sample sequenced in a study of T cell responses to AZD1222 COVID-19 vaccine (dated by TCRdb to the early 2020s). Library generation was performed with the immunoSEQ multiplex PCR assay. What TCRdb holds here is the immuneACCESS table cut down to in-frame rearrangements. Part of the clones is not present; checked against another copy, under half of the missing clones reflect an unresolved V gene, and the others are unexplained. This sample gives roughly 120,000 clones in total; more than 75% of them show up just once. Roughly a tenth of the sample is taken by the ten largest. The sample's time point label is to be understood as: baseline before first vaccination. The sequencing used peripheral blood, collected on day 0 of AZD1222 vaccination. Receptor source: an adult in good health.

This sequence joins TRBV7-9 and TRBJ2-7, with D possibly matching TRBD2 (6 bases). This CDR3 comprises 14 residues. The germline V gene has CDR1 SEHNR and CDR2 FQNEAQ (reference sequence). The V end lost 6 bases, the J end lost 2 bases, and 14 bases lay between the germline ends. The CDR3 DNA reads TGTGCCAGCAGTGGGAGGACCCACCCCTACGAGCAGTACTTC. As protein: CASSGRTHPYEQYF.

V is TRBV7-6 and J is TRBJ2-2; no reliable D call. The V end was cut by 1 base, the J end by 0 bases, with 9 bases between. The germline V gene encodes CDR1 SGHVS and CDR2 FNYEAQ. The CDR3 runs to 16 residues. The CDR3 reads CASSLGTHTNTGELFF. In DNA form, the CDR3 reads TGTGCCAGCAGCTTAGGGACCCATACGAACACCGGGGAGCTGTTTTTT.

V is TRBV9 and J is TRBJ1-4, with a weak D call TRBD1 (5 bases). V lost 0 bases to trimming and J lost 12 bases, with 12 bases between them. Germline CDR1 SGDLS, CDR2 YYNGEE. The CDR3 length is 13 residues. In DNA, the CDR3 is TGTGCCAGCAGCGTAGGGGGGTTGGGTGAACTGTTTTTT. Protein sequence: CASSVGGLGELFF.

This chain joins TRBV27 and TRBJ1-1, with D maybe TRBD1 (6 bases). There are 16 residues in the CDR3. V was trimmed by 2 bases and J by 3 bases, leaving 16 bases between them. Germline CDR1 MNHEY, CDR2 SMNVEV (reference sequence). CDR3 in DNA: TGTGCCAGCAGTTTAAAGAGGGGGTTGGAGCACACTGAAGCTTTCTTT. Translated, it gives CASSLKRGLEHTEAFF.

V usage is TRBV5-1 and J usage is TRBJ2-7; 9 nucleotides align to TRBD1. The V and J ends lost 0 bases and 8 bases, in that order; junction bases with no gene match: 9. This CDR3 has 15 residues. Germline V gene data show CDR1 as SGHRS and CDR2 as YFSETQ. The CDR3 DNA follows: TGCGCCAGCAGCTTGGAGGGACAGGGTGAAGGGAAGCAGTACTTC. Protein product: CASSLEGQGEGKQYF. Supplemented by reference TRBV5-1 and TRBJ2-7, the full variable domain reads KAGVTQTPRYLIKTRGQQVTLSCSPISGHRSVSWYQQTPGQGLQFLFEYFSETQRNKGNFPGRFSGRQFSNSRSEMNVSTLELGDSALYLCASSLEGQGEGKQYFGPGTRLTVT.

This clone was recorded only once. CDR3 nucleotides: TGTGCCAGCAGTTTAGATACAGGGACCTACGAGCAGTACTTC. Translated: CASSLDTGTYEQYF. This chain uses TRBV27 with TRBJ2-7; D may be TRBD1 (6 bases). The V and J ends lost 2 bases and 2 bases respectively, with 10 bases between them. The CDR3 has 14 amino acids. The V gene's germline CDR1 is MNHEY and CDR2 SMNVEV (reference sequence).

The V call is TRBV3-1 (or the pseudogene TRBV3-2), the J call TRBJ2-5, with 10 bases fitting TRBD2. V lost 3 bases and J lost 5; bases outside the gene matches: 6. This CDR3 region has 15 residues. Germline CDR1 LGHDT, CDR2 YNNKEL (reference sequence). CDR3 protein: CASSQEPTSGETQYF. CDR3 DNA: TGTGCCAGCAGCCAGGAACCGACTAGCGGGGAGACCCAGTACTTC.

This chain joins TRBV5-8 and TRBJ1-5, with TRBD1 as a possible D gene (5 bases). The CDR3 sequence is 15 residues long. Trimming stripped 4 bases from V and 5 bases from J, with 16 bases between. CDR1 is SGHTS, CDR2 YDEGEE, per germline. CDR3 bases: TGTGCCAGCAGCAAGCAGGGCAACCAATATCAGCCCCAGCATTTT. Encoded protein: CASSKQGNQYQPQHF.

The CDR3 here is CASRLGWDPGYTF. The CDR3 DNA sequence: TGTGCCAGCAGGCTTGGGTGGGACCCGGGCTACACCTTC. The chain carries TRBV5-4 and TRBJ1-2; a weak D match, TRBD1 (5 bases). V was pared by 5 bases and J by 8 bases, with 16 bases between. The CDR3 runs to 13 residues. The germline V gene has CDR1 SGHNT and CDR2 YYREEE (reference sequence).

The chain combines TRBV11-3 with TRBJ2-1; tentatively, D is TRBD1 (6 bases). This CDR3 is 14 amino acids long. Trimming pared 5 bases from V and 3 bases from J, leaving 11 bases between. Germline V gene sequence: CDR1 SGHNT, CDR2 YENEEA. The CDR3 DNA sequence: TGTGCCAGCAGCCCCGGGACAAACTACAATGAGCAGTTCTTC. Translating gives CASSPGTNYNEQFF.

The chain combines TRBV4-1 with TRBJ2-1; D is possibly TRBD2 (5 bases). CDR1 is MGHRA, CDR2 YSYEKL, per germline. Between the trimmed V and J ends, which lost 0 bases and 4 bases, there was a span of 16 bases. The CDR3 is 17 amino acids. CDR3 residues: CASSQDRLTSTYNEQFF. The CDR3 nucleotides read TGCGCCAGCAGCCAAGATAGACTAACCTCGACTTACAATGAGCAGTTCTTC.

In DNA, the CDR3 is TGTGCCAGCAGCTCACGGACTAGCTGGGCCGGGGAGCTGTTTTTT. Residues: CASSSRTSWAGELFF. This rearrangement joins TRBV11-2 to TRBJ2-2; 8 nucleotides match TRBD2. Looked up from germline, CDR1 is SGHAT and CDR2 is FQNNGV. The CDR3 runs 15 residues. With V trimmed by 4 bases and J by 6 bases, 7 bases remained unmatched.

The rearrangement links TRBV28 to TRBJ2-1; 7 bases agree with TRBD2. The CDR3 has 15 amino acids. V lost 6 bases, J lost 0 bases, and 5 bases stayed unmatched. CDR1 and CDR2 (germline): MDHEN, SYDVKM. CDR3 sequence: CASSEAGSSYNEQFF. The DNA for the CDR3 is TGTGCCAGCAGCGAAGCGGGATCCTCCTACAATGAGCAGTTCTTC. Combining the CDR3 with reference TRBV28 and TRBJ2-1 gives the whole variable domain DVKVTQSSRYLVKRTGEKVFLECVQDMDHENMFWYRQDPGLGLRLIYFSYDVKMKEKGDIPEGYSVSREKKERFSLILESASTNQTSMYLCASSEAGSSYNEQFFGPGTRLTVL.

The CDR3 reads CASSPPGTDPAEQYF. The CDR3, as DNA: TGTGCCAGCAGTCCCCCCGGGACAGATCCGGCCGAGCAGTACTTC. The V and J genes are TRBV6-5 and TRBJ2-7, with 7 bases identical to TRBD1. Germline V gene data show CDR1 as MNHEY and CDR2 as SVGAGI. The CDR3 consists of 15 residues. V shed 5 bases, J shed 6 bases, and the junction held 13 bases outside the gene matches.

The chain links TRBV14 to TRBJ1-5; no reliable D call. Germline V CDR1 and CDR2: SGHDN, FVKESK. This CDR3 region has 13 residues. V was cut by 2 bases and J by 4 bases, with 6 bases left in between. CDR3 amino acids: CASSQSSNQPQHF. The CDR3 nucleotides are TGTGCCAGCAGCCAATCCTCGAATCAGCCCCAGCATTTT.

This sequence joins TRBV9 and TRBJ1-5; no reliable D call. The CDR3 covers 13 residues. Trimming pared 2 bases from V and 2 bases from J, leaving 5 bases between. Per the germline V gene, CDR1 is SGDLS and CDR2 is YYNGEE. The CDR3 nucleotides are TGTGCCAGCAGCGTTAGCGGCAATCAGCCCCAGCATTTT. Protein sequence: CASSVSGNQPQHF.

The V and J genes are TRBV3-1 (or the pseudogene TRBV3-2) and TRBJ2-7; no firm D call. Trimming pared 4 bases from V and 1 base from J, leaving 5 bases between. This CDR3 comprises 12 residues. CDR1 is LGHDT and CDR2 is YNNKEL in the germline V gene (reference sequence). The DNA for the CDR3 is TGTGCCAGCAGCCCCAATTCCTACGAGCAGTACTTC. This sequence encodes CASSPNSYEQYF.